This is a list of T cell receptor beta chains from one sample in a study of blood T cell repertoires in COVID-19. The data were produced by immunoSEQ multiplex PCR, yet TCRdb's version contains in-frame clones alone and is incomplete. In the table there are 110,000 to 150,000 clones, 80% to 90% of which are singletons. Source material: peripheral blood. The source of these receptors is a woman aged 55-70 years with active COVID-19. CDR3s include the opening cysteine and the closing phenylalanine or tryptophan. The D gene is left open where the match is weak. Only some rows state a clone size, as once, few, many or a class for expanded clones.

V gene: TRBV24-1
clone size: NA
J gene: TRBJ2-3
D gene: TRBD2
CDR3 protein: CATSDLSTGTSGDRHTQYF
CDR3 DNA: TGTGCCACCAGTGATTTGTCAACCGGGACTAGCGGGGACCGCCATACGCAGTATTTT

V gene: TRBV18
clone size: NA
J gene: TRBJ2-1
D gene: NA
CDR3 protein: CASSPGGYNEQFF
CDR3 DNA: TGTGCCAGCTCACCGGGGGGATACAATGAGCAGTTCTTC

V gene: TRBV4-1
clone size: NA
J gene: TRBJ1-5
D gene: NA
CDR3 protein: CASSQFTGRAQPQHF
CDR3 DNA: TGCGCCAGCAGCCAATTTACAGGGAGAGCTCAGCCCCAGCATTTT

V gene: TRBV6-2/TRBV6-3
clone size: NA
J gene: TRBJ2-5
D gene: TRBD2
CDR3 protein: CASSPRGSGSGETQYF
CDR3 DNA: TGTGCCAGCAGTCCCCGGGGTAGCGGGAGTGGGGAGACCCAGTACTTC

V gene: TRBV7-2
clone size: NA
J gene: TRBJ2-3
D gene: NA
CDR3 protein: CASSLGSSADTQYF
CDR3 DNA: TGTGCCAGCAGCTTAGGCTCGAGCGCAGATACGCAGTATTTT

V gene: TRBV7-2
clone size: NA
J gene: TRBJ2-1
D gene: NA
CDR3 protein: CASSESPQGNEQFF
CDR3 DNA: TGTGCCAGCAGCGAATCGCCTCAGGGTAATGAGCAGTTCTTC

V gene: TRBV4-3
clone size: NA
J gene: TRBJ1-4
D gene: NA
CDR3 protein: CASSPSPRALGEKLFF
CDR3 DNA: TGCGCCAGCAGCCCTAGCCCTCGGGCGTTAGGTGAAAAACTGTTTTTT

V gene: TRBV18
clone size: NA
J gene: TRBJ1-4
D gene: NA
CDR3 protein: CASSLSGAGRNEKLFF
CDR3 DNA: TGTGCCAGCTCACTATCTGGGGCAGGGAGGAATGAAAAACTGTTTTTT

V gene: TRBV18
clone size: NA
J gene: TRBJ1-1
D gene: NA
CDR3 protein: CASSPPARENTEAFF
CDR3 DNA: TGTGCCAGCTCACCACCTGCCAGGGAGAACACTGAAGCTTTCTTT

V gene: TRBV7-9
clone size: NA
J gene: TRBJ2-1
D gene: TRBD2
CDR3 protein: CASRERLAGGLRSENEQFF
CDR3 DNA: TGTGCCAGCAGGGAAAGACTAGCGGGAGGACTTCGATCTGAGAATGAGCAGTTCTTC

V gene: TRBV7-2
clone size: once
J gene: TRBJ2-7
D gene: NA
CDR3 protein: CASSERQAHPYEQYF
CDR3 DNA: TGTGCCAGCAGCGAAAGACAGGCGCATCCCTACGAGCAGTACTTC

V gene: TRBV6-2/TRBV6-3
clone size: NA
J gene: TRBJ2-6
D gene: NA
CDR3 protein: CASSYSTQGNSGANVLTF
CDR3 DNA: TGTGCCAGCAGTTACTCGACACAGGGTAACTCTGGGGCCAACGTCCTGACTTTC

V gene: TRBV13
clone size: NA
J gene: TRBJ2-1
D gene: TRBD2
CDR3 protein: CASSERTSGIAHNEQFF
CDR3 DNA: TGTGCCAGCAGCGAAAGGACTAGCGGGATCGCCCACAATGAGCAGTTCTTC

V gene: TRBV6-2/TRBV6-3
clone size: NA
J gene: TRBJ2-7
D gene: NA
CDR3 protein: CASSYSRGRSYEQYF
CDR3 DNA: TGTGCCAGCAGTTACTCGAGGGGGAGATCCTACGAGCAGTACTTC

V gene: TRBV2
clone size: once
J gene: TRBJ1-1
D gene: NA
CDR3 protein: CASSDSRGLLNTEAFF
CDR3 DNA: TGTGCCAGCAGTGATTCTCGGGGATTACTGAACACTGAAGCTTTCTTT

V gene: TRBV28
clone size: few
J gene: TRBJ1-4
D gene: NA
CDR3 protein: CASSFTGNEKLFF
CDR3 DNA: TGTGCCAGCAGTTTCACAGGGAATGAAAAACTGTTTTTT

V gene: TRBV24-1
clone size: once
J gene: TRBJ2-7
D gene: NA
CDR3 protein: CATSPRDSYEQYF
CDR3 DNA: TGTGCCACCTCACCCAGGGACTCCTACGAGCAGTACTTC

V gene: TRBV19
clone size: NA
J gene: TRBJ1-1
D gene: TRBD1
CDR3 protein: CATSLTGQGNTEAFF
CDR3 DNA: TGTGCCACCTCCTTGACGGGACAGGGGAACACTGAAGCTTTCTTT

V gene: TRBV5-4
clone size: NA
J gene: TRBJ1-3
D gene: NA
CDR3 protein: CASSADSFNTIYF
CDR3 DNA: TGTGCCAGCAGCGCCGACAGTTTCAACACCATATATTTT

V gene: TRBV29-1
clone size: once
J gene: TRBJ2-4
D gene: TRBD2
CDR3 protein: CSVQTSGRALAKNIQYF
CDR3 DNA: TGCAGCGTACAGACTAGCGGGAGGGCCCTAGCCAAAAACATTCAGTACTTC

V gene: TRBV27
clone size: NA
J gene: TRBJ2-3
D gene: TRBD1
CDR3 protein: CASSLAGQGTQGTDTQYF
CDR3 DNA: TGTGCCAGCAGTTTGGCTGGACAGGGGACTCAGGGGACAGATACGCAGTATTTT

V gene: TRBV6-2/TRBV6-3
clone size: NA
J gene: TRBJ1-1
D gene: NA
CDR3 protein: CASSYSRVTPLRTEAFF
CDR3 DNA: TGTGCCAGCAGTTACTCCAGGGTGACTCCTCTGAGGACTGAAGCTTTCTTT

V gene: TRBV27
clone size: NA
J gene: TRBJ2-7
D gene: TRBD1
CDR3 protein: CASSLPGQGRYEQYF
CDR3 DNA: TGTGCCAGCAGTCTACCGGGACAGGGAAGATACGAGCAGTACTTC

V gene: TRBV19
clone size: NA
J gene: TRBJ1-1
D gene: NA
CDR3 protein: CASSNTGSTEAFF
CDR3 DNA: TGTGCCAGTAGTAATACAGGGAGCACTGAAGCTTTCTTT

V gene: TRBV5-6
clone size: NA
J gene: TRBJ1-2
D gene: TRBD1
CDR3 protein: CASSPRTGDGYTF
CDR3 DNA: TGTGCCAGCAGCCCAAGGACAGGGGATGGCTACACCTTC

V gene: TRBV4-2
clone size: NA
J gene: TRBJ1-2
D gene: NA
CDR3 protein: CASSQGGIPMNYGYTF
CDR3 DNA: TGTGCCAGCAGCCAAGGAGGGATACCTATGAACTATGGCTACACCTTC

V gene: TRBV4-3
clone size: NA
J gene: TRBJ1-1
D gene: NA
CDR3 protein: CASSRNLGGTEAFF
CDR3 DNA: TGCGCCAGCAGCCGCAACCTAGGGGGCACTGAAGCTTTCTTT

V gene: TRBV4-2
clone size: many
J gene: TRBJ2-7
D gene: TRBD2
CDR3 protein: CASSQDAGGDEQYF
CDR3 DNA: TGTGCCAGCAGCCAAGACGCGGGAGGAGACGAGCAGTACTTC

V gene: TRBV14
clone size: few
J gene: TRBJ2-7
D gene: TRBD2
CDR3 protein: CASSPLTSGRAYEQYF
CDR3 DNA: TGTGCCAGCAGCCCCTTAACTAGCGGGAGGGCCTACGAGCAGTACTTC

V gene: TRBV7-2
clone size: NA
J gene: TRBJ2-7
D gene: NA
CDR3 protein: CASTEQEGPYEQYF
CDR3 DNA: TGTGCCAGCACCGAGCAGGAGGGCCCCTACGAGCAGTACTTC

V gene: TRBV5-5
clone size: NA
J gene: TRBJ1-5
D gene: NA
CDR3 protein: CASSVGTLGYQPQHF
CDR3 DNA: TGTGCCAGCAGCGTCGGGACTTTGGGGTATCAGCCCCAGCATTTT

V gene: TRBV2
clone size: NA
J gene: TRBJ1-6
D gene: NA
CDR3 protein: CASSVGQGNSPLHF
CDR3 DNA: TGTGCCAGCAGTGTGGGGCAGGGTAATTCACCCCTCCACTTT

V gene: TRBV19
clone size: NA
J gene: TRBJ2-1
D gene: TRBD1
CDR3 protein: CASKVQGLYNEQFF
CDR3 DNA: TGTGCCAGTAAGGTACAGGGGCTCTACAATGAGCAGTTCTTC

V gene: TRBV7-3
clone size: NA
J gene: TRBJ2-1
D gene: TRBD1
CDR3 protein: CASSDRGLHNEQFF
CDR3 DNA: TGTGCCAGCTCCGACAGGGGACTCCACAATGAGCAGTTCTTC

V gene: TRBV28
clone size: NA
J gene: TRBJ2-2
D gene: TRBD2
CDR3 protein: CASRIAGGPPGELFF
CDR3 DNA: TGTGCCAGCAGGATAGCGGGAGGCCCACCCGGGGAGCTGTTTTTT

V gene: TRBV5-6
clone size: NA
J gene: TRBJ1-3
D gene: TRBD1
CDR3 protein: CASSQRTGGAGNTIYF
CDR3 DNA: TGTGCCAGCAGCCAACGAACAGGGGGCGCCGGAAACACCATATATTTT

V gene: TRBV6-4
clone size: NA
J gene: TRBJ2-3
D gene: NA
CDR3 protein: CASRGLTAESTDTQYF
CDR3 DNA: TGTGCCAGCAGGGGGCTCACGGCGGAAAGCACAGATACGCAGTATTTT

V gene: TRBV6-5
clone size: NA
J gene: TRBJ2-1
D gene: TRBD2
CDR3 protein: CAGTRDLAGEQFF
CDR3 DNA: TGTGCCGGAACACGAGACCTAGCGGGCGAGCAGTTCTTC

V gene: TRBV28
clone size: NA
J gene: TRBJ2-6
D gene: NA
CDR3 protein: CASRHPELAGANVLTF
CDR3 DNA: TGTGCCAGCAGACACCCGGAACTAGCCGGGGCCAACGTCCTGACTTTC

V gene: TRBV5-5
clone size: NA
J gene: TRBJ2-1
D gene: TRBD2
CDR3 protein: CASSLRPGGKGNEQFF
CDR3 DNA: TGTGCCAGCAGCTTGCGGCCGGGGGGAAAGGGCAATGAGCAGTTCTTC

V gene: TRBV5-6
clone size: NA
J gene: TRBJ2-6
D gene: TRBD1
CDR3 protein: CASSLWDRAGANVLTF
CDR3 DNA: TGTGCCAGCAGCTTGTGGGACAGGGCTGGGGCCAACGTCCTGACTTTC

V gene: TRBV10-3
clone size: NA
J gene: TRBJ1-1
D gene: TRBD1
CDR3 protein: CAIRGTGMNTEAFF
CDR3 DNA: TGTGCCATCAGGGGGACAGGGATGAACACTGAAGCTTTCTTT

V gene: TRBV7-2
clone size: NA
J gene: TRBJ2-3
D gene: NA
CDR3 protein: CASSSFGHSVHTDTQYF
CDR3 DNA: TGTGCCAGCAGCTCCTTCGGACACTCGGTACACACAGATACGCAGTATTTT

V gene: TRBV6-5
clone size: once
J gene: TRBJ2-4
D gene: TRBD1
CDR3 protein: CASSYSTRGLGDIQYF
CDR3 DNA: TGTGCCAGCAGTTACTCCACCAGGGGGCTTGGGGACATTCAGTACTTC